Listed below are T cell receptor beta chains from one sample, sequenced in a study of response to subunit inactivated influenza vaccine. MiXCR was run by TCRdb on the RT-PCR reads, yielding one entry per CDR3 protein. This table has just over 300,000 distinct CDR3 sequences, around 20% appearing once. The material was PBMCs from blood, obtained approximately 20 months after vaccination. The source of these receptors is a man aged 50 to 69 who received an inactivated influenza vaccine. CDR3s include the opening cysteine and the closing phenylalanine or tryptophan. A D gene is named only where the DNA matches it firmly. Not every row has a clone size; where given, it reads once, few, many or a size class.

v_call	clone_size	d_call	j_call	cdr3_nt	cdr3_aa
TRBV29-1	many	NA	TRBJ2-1	TGCAGTTTTGGGGGGGAGACAGGGCGGGCATACAATGAGCAGTTCTTC	CSFGGETGRAYNEQFF
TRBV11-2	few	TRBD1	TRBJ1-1	TGTGCCAGCAGCCTCGGGACAGGGATATCTTACACTGAAGCTTTCTTT	CASSLGTGISYTEAFF
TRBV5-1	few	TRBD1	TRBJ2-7	TGCGCCAGCAGCACCCGGACAGGTACCTACGAGCAGTACTTC	CASSTRTGTYEQYF
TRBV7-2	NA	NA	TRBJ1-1	TGTGCCAGCAGCTTAACGGGGGCGAATGGGAACACTGAAGCTTTCTTT	CASSLTGANGNTEAFF
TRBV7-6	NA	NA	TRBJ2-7	TGTGCCAGCAGCCCTTTGCAGGGTTCCTACGAGCAGTACTTC	CASSPLQGSYEQYF
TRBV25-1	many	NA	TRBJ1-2	TGTGCCAGCACCCCGGGCCCTAACTATGGCTACACCTTC	CASTPGPNYGYTF
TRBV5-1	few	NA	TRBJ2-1	TGCGCCAGCAGCTCTTTCAATGAGCAGTTCTTC	CASSSFNEQFF
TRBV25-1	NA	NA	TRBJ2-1	TGTGCCAGCAGTGAATCCACAATTCTTGGATCCTACAATGAGCAGTTCTTC	CASSESTILGSYNEQFF
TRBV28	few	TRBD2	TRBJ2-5	TGTGCCAGCAGTTCCGGACTAGCGGGAGTCCAAGAGACCCAGTACTTC	CASSSGLAGVQETQYF
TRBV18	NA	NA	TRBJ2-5	TGTGCCAGCTCACCGGTAGGCGTACAAGAGACCCAGTACTTC	CASSPVGVQETQYF
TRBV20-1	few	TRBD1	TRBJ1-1	TGCAGTGCTAGTAGACAGGGGGCTTTGAACACTGAAGCTTTCTTT	CSASRQGALNTEAFF
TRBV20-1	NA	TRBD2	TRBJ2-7	TGCAGTGCTAGAGATCCCGATGGGACTAGCGGGATCCACGAGCAGTACTTC	CSARDPDGTSGIHEQYF